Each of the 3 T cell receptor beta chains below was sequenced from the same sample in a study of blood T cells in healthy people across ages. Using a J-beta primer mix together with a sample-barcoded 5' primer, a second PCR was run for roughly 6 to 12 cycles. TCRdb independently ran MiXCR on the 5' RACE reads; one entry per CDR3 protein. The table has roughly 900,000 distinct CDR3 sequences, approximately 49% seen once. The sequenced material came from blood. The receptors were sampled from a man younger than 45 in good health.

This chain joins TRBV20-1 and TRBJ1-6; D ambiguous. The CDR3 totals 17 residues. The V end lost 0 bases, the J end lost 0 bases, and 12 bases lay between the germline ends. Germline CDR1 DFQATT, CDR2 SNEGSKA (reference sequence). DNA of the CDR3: TGCAGTGCTAGAGATGGGCACCAGAGCTCCTATAATTCACCCCTCCACTTT. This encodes CSARDGHQSSYNSPLHF.

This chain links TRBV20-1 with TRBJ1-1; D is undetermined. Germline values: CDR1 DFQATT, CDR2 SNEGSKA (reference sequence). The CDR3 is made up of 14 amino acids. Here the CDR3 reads CSAEREWEGTEAFF. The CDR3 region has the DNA TGCAGCGCGGAGCGCGAGTGGGAGGGCACTGAAGCTTTCTTT.

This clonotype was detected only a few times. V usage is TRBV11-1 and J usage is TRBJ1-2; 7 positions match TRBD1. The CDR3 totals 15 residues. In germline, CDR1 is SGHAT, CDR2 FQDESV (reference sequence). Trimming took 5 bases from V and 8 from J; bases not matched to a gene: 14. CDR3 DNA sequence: TGTGCCAGCAGCGGTCTCGGTCGACAGGGCGGCGGCTACACCTTC. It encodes CASSGLGRQGGGYTF.